The T cell receptor (beta chain) under discussion was sequenced for a study of OX40 agonist ivuxolimab in advanced cancers. CDR3 size: 13 residues. The V end was cut by 0 bases, the J end by 4 bases, with 6 bases between. In germline, CDR1 is MNHNS, CDR2 SASEGT. Some clones are missing from TCRdb's copy, which holds only in-frame ones; the method was immunoSEQ multiplex PCR. Found here are tens of thousands of clones, 80% to 90% of them singletons; the top ten hold about 1%. The starting material was CD4+ or CD8+ T cells sorted from blood, obtained in a trial of the OX40 agonist ivuxolimab. The source of this sequence is an adult with an advanced solid tumor such as melanoma, head and neck, liver or kidney cancer. The chain recombines TRBV6-1 with TRBJ1-2; D remains unclear. CDR3 protein: CASSEAWVYGYTF. CDR3 bases: TGTGCCAGCAGTGAAGCTTGGGTCTATGGCTACACCTTC.